Described below is a single T cell receptor beta chain sequence and its context. Its antigen remains unknown. This record belongs to a study of CD8 T cells in ankylosing spondylitis. Notes on the study in general: One TCR beta motif, made up of seven to nine highly homologous variants, appeared characteristic of ankylosing spondylitis blood. From matched ankylosing spondylitis synovial fluid, disease-linked clones were reportedly recovered at significantly enriched levels.

TCRdb re-called the 5' RACE reads with MiXCR, one entry per CDR3 protein. The sample yields 90,000 to 120,000 distinct CDR3 sequences, less than 25% seen once. Sequencing was carried out using synovial fluid, either unsorted or a sorted T cell fraction (not recorded which). The receptor was derived from a male donor with ankylosing spondylitis.

CDR3 DNA: TGCAGCGTTTTTGACAGGGGGCGAACCTACGAGCAGTACTTC. Translation: CSVFDRGRTYEQYF. V and J are TRBV29-1 and TRBJ2-7, with 10 nucleotides matching TRBD1. Germline values: CDR1 SQVTM, CDR2 ANQGSEA. The CDR3 length is 14 residues. V gave up 5 bases and J gave up 2 bases; unmatched junction bases: 6.